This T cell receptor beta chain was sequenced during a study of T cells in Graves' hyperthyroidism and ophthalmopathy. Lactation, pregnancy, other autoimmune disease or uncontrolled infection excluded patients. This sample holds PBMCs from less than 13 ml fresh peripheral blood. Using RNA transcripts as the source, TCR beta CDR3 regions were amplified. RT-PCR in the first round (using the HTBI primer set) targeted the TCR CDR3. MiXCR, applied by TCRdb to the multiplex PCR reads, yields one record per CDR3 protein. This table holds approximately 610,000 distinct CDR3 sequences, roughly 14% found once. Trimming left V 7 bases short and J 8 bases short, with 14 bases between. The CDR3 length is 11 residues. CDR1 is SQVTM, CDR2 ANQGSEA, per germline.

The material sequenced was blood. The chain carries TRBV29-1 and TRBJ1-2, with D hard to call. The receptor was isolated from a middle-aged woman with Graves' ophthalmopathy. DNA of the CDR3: TGCAGCGGCCTTCTCATGACCGGCTACACCTTC. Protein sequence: CSGLLMTGYTF.